These 8 T cell receptor beta chains were all obtained from the same sample, sequenced in a study of blood T cell repertoires in COVID-19. The assay was immunoSEQ multiplex PCR, and TCRdb's table has in-frame clones only and misses some. The sample carries almost 200,000 clones, roughly 80% recorded once. The sample consisted of peripheral blood. These receptor sequences come from a man in his sixties with COVID-19, enrolled during active disease.

The V and J genes are TRBV4-3 and TRBJ1-6, with TRBD1 as a possible D gene (6 bases). Deletions cut 0 bases from V and 10 bases from J, with 16 bases between. Per germline, CDR1 LGHNA and CDR2 YSLEER. This CDR3 comprises 16 residues. In DNA form, the CDR3 reads TGCGCCAGCAGCCAAGATCAGGGGATTGTGGGATCACCCCTCCACTTT. Its translation: CASSQDQGIVGSPLHF.

This clone has a handful of counts. The chain has TRBV19 and TRBJ2-3; perhaps TRBD1 as D (6 bases). Germline V gives CDR1 LNHDA, CDR2 SQIVND (reference sequence). Trimming removed 7 bases from V and 1 base from J, with 15 bases in between. There are 15 residues in the CDR3. CDR3 sequence reads: CASTLGQSRTDTQYF. CDR3 sequence (DNA): TGTGCCAGTACCTTAGGACAGTCGCGCACAGATACGCAGTATTTT.

This clone was observed a single time. The rearrangement links TRBV6-1 to TRBJ1-2; tentatively, D is TRBD1 (5 bases). The CDR3 is made up of 14 amino acids. Germline loops: CDR1 MNHNS, CDR2 SASEGT. The V and J ends lost 0 bases and 2 bases respectively, with 7 bases between them. The CDR3 here is CASSEAAGNYGYTF. CDR3 coding DNA: TGTGCCAGCAGTGAAGCGGCAGGGAACTATGGCTACACCTTC.

This rearrangement joins TRBV6-2 or TRBV6-3 to TRBJ1-6; 9 bases fit TRBD1. Looked up from germline, CDR1 is MNHEY and CDR2 is SVGEGT. Trimming took 5 bases from V and 10 from J; bases not matched to a gene: 3. CDR3 length: 13 residues. CDR3 bases: TGTGCCAGCAGTGGACAGGGGTTGTCACCCCTCCACTTT. This sequence encodes CASSGQGLSPLHF.

The rearrangement links TRBV2 to TRBJ2-5, with 12 positions matching TRBD2. V shed 7 bases, J shed 4 bases, and the junction held 16 bases outside the gene matches. Germline V CDR1 and CDR2: SNHLY, FYNNEI. The CDR3 has 18 amino acids. The CDR3 bases are TGTGCCAGCATCGGTCCAGGCCGACTAGCGGGAGATCGAGAGACCCAGTACTTC. This encodes CASIGPGRLAGDRETQYF.

The table lists this clone with a count of one. Lacking the conserved final phenylalanine or tryptophan, this CDR3 likely reflects a read error. The DNA is omitted, as the CDR3 cannot be located on it reliably, and the CDR3 follows TCRdb's listing. The CDR3 region is CASRPQGGFV. The genes are TRBV5-8 and TRBJ1-2. Termini included, the CDR3 measures 10 amino acids. Germline V gene sequence: CDR1 SGHTS, CDR2 YDEGEE.

The rearrangement uses TRBV6-5 and TRBJ1-3; a weak D match, TRBD1 (6 bases). The V gene's germline CDR1 is MNHEY and CDR2 SVGAGI. The CDR3 is 14 amino acids. The V end was cut by 6 bases, the J end by 6 bases, with 15 bases between. CDR3 nucleotides: TGTGCCAGCAGCTCCCCACAGGGAACAAACACCATATATTTT. Its translation is CASSSPQGTNTIYF.

This chain uses TRBV7-9 with TRBJ2-5; 10 bases match TRBD1. CDR3 length: 16 residues. The V gene end was trimmed by 5 bases and the J gene end by 5 bases; junction bases not matched to a gene: 11. Germline V CDR1 and CDR2: SEHNR, FQNEAQ (reference sequence). The CDR3 nucleotides read TGTGCCAGCAGCCAGGACGACAGGGGGCATCTCGAGACCCAGTACTTC. It specifies CASSQDDRGHLETQYF.